The clone carrying this TCR beta chain was observed a few times. TCRdb re-analysed the RT-PCR reads in MiXCR, keeping a single row per CDR3 protein. The sample has 650,000 to 800,000 distinct CDR3 sequences; about 14% are singletons. The length of the CDR3 is 12 residues. CDR1 and CDR2 (germline): PRHDT, FYEKMQ (reference sequence). With 2 bases removed from V and 2 bases from J, the gap between germline ends came to 4 bases. Sequenced material: memory CD4+ T cells from blood. The genes are TRBV13 and TRBJ2-7; D is unclear. The sequence was obtained from a female donor in good health, serving as a healthy control. The CDR3: CASSLWAYEQYF. For the CDR3, the DNA is TGTGCCAGCAGCTTATGGGCCTACGAGCAGTACTTC.